These 22 T cell receptor beta chains share one sample of origin, sequenced in a study of T cells expressing NK-cell markers. From the 5' RACE reads, TCRdb lists one entry per CDR3 protein and no DNA. This sample's table has over 350,000 distinct CDR3 sequences. Sequencing was performed on blood T cells: a sorted CD56 or NKG2C T cell subset, CD4+ or CD8+ T cells, or bulk PBMC T cells (not recorded which). The receptors stem from a woman aged 45-65 years in good health.

The rearrangement uses TRBV24-1 and TRBJ2-2; TCRdb reports TRBD2, a call that lacks DNA to check it against. The V gene's germline CDR1 is KGHDR and CDR2 SFDVKD. CDR3 size: 15 residues. CDR3 protein: CATSAQGPSTGELFF.

The CDR3 reads CSARDDTSAEETQYF. J is TRBJ2-5 and V is TRBV20-1; lacking DNA, the TRBD2 call made by TCRdb goes unchecked. Looked up from germline, CDR1 is DFQATT and CDR2 is SNEGSKA (reference sequence). The CDR3 loop spans 15 amino acids.

CDR3 in amino acids: CASSLGQGAAMNTEAFF. The rearrangement joins TRBV19 to TRBJ1-1; the TRBD1 assignment by TCRdb is unverifiable without DNA. CDR3 length: 17 amino acids. The germline CDR1 and CDR2 sequences are LNHDA and SQIVND (reference sequence).

The chain uses TRBV7-9 and TRBJ2-4; TCRdb indicates TRBD1, and absent DNA this call remains unverified. The CDR3 consists of 14 residues. Germline values: CDR1 SEHNR, CDR2 FQNEAQ (reference sequence). Here the CDR3 reads CASRPGQGGNIQYF.

The chain is built from TRBV9 and TRBJ2-1; the D call from TCRdb, TRBD2, cannot be confirmed without DNA. Germline assignment: CDR1 SGDLS and CDR2 YYNGEE. The CDR3 runs to 18 residues. The CDR3 loop is CASSLRSGGSVSYNEQFF.

This sequence joins TRBV14 and TRBJ1-3; absent DNA, TCRdb's TRBD1 call cannot be checked. Germline V CDR1 and CDR2: SGHDN, FVKESK. CDR3 size: 14 residues. CDR3 sequence: CASSRRTQRDTIYF.

The chain joins TRBV20-1 to TRBJ2-1. The germline gives CDR1 DFQATT, CDR2 SNEGSKA (reference sequence). The CDR3 consists of 13 residues. The CDR3 here is CSARGGLIDEQFF.

CDR3 in amino acids: CATRRGSGGLGNEQFF. The chain combines TRBV6-1 with TRBJ2-1; the TRBD1 assignment by TCRdb is unverifiable without DNA. CDR3 size: 16 residues. Germline loops: CDR1 MNHNS, CDR2 SASEGT.

V gene TRBV6-1 combines with J gene TRBJ2-7; the TRBD2 assignment by TCRdb is unverifiable without DNA. Germline V gene lookup returns CDR1 MNHNS and CDR2 SASEGT. This CDR3 comprises 16 residues. CDR3 residues: CASSGLLREGRYEQYF.

The chain recombines TRBV27 with TRBJ1-1; TCRdb proposes TRBD1, but this gene call is untestable without DNA. Germline assignment: CDR1 MNHEY and CDR2 SMNVEV (reference sequence). CDR3 size: 13 residues. CDR3 sequence: CASSTWDRSEAFF.

J is TRBJ1-2 and V is TRBV5-1. Germline V lookup: CDR1 SGHRS, CDR2 YFSETQ. The CDR3 contains 12 residues. The CDR3 protein is CASSLDFLGYTF.

V usage is TRBV6-5 and J usage is TRBJ1-6; TCRdb's D call of TRBD1 is untestable without DNA. The CDR3 is 16 residues long. Germline V gene lookup returns CDR1 MNHEY and CDR2 SVGAGI. This CDR3 is CASSFTDRDRNSPLHF.

The V and J genes are TRBV10-2 and TRBJ2-1. The CDR3 has 11 amino acids. Germline V lookup: CDR1 WSHSY, CDR2 SAAADI. CDR3 residues: CASSAHNEQFF.

The chain employs TRBV7-9 and TRBJ2-2. CDR3 length: 16 residues. Germline values: CDR1 SEHNR, CDR2 FQNEAQ (reference sequence). CDR3: CASSLEQIQGTGELFF.

This chain connects TRBV4-1 to TRBJ1-4. The CDR3 runs 15 residues. Germline V gives CDR1 MGHRA, CDR2 YSYEKL. This CDR3 is CASSSLITTNEKLFF.

The gene calls are TRBV9 and TRBJ2-1; the TCRdb call, TRBD1, lacks DNA for checking. There are 16 residues in the CDR3. Germline V lookup: CDR1 SGDLS, CDR2 YYNGEE. CDR3 region: CASSPEWGAVEFEQFF. The full variable domain, rest sourced from reference TRBV9 and TRBJ2-1, is DSGVTQTPKHLITATGQRVTLRCSPRSGDLSVYWYQQSLDQGLQFLIQYYNGEERAKGNILERFSAQQFPDLHSELNLSSLELGDSALYFCASSPEWGAVEFEQFFGPGTRLTVL.

V is TRBV30 and J is TRBJ2-5. This CDR3 comprises 11 residues. The V gene's germline CDR1 is GTSNPN and CDR2 SVGIG (reference sequence). This CDR3 reads CAWNVKETQYF. The whole variable domain, remainder taken from reference TRBV30 and TRBJ2-5, is SQTIHQWPATLVQPVGSPLSLECTVEGTSNPNLYWYRQAAGRGLQLLFYSVGIGQISSEVPQNLSASRPQDRQFILSSKKLLLSDSGFYLCAWNVKETQYFGPGTRLLVL.

The genes are TRBV6-2 or TRBV6-3 and TRBJ2-1; no DNA is available, so the TRBD2 call from TCRdb remains unchecked. The CDR3 spans 16 residues. Germline values: CDR1 MNHEY, CDR2 SVGEGT. The CDR3 region is CASSYPIAGRYNEQFF.

V gene TRBV7-7 combines with J gene TRBJ2-1; TCRdb lists TRBD2, though no DNA is available to test this call. The germline CDR1 and CDR2 sequences are SSHAT and FNYEAQ (reference sequence). The CDR3 spans 13 residues. The CDR3 protein is CAPGPPLYNEQFF.

V and J are TRBV6-1 and TRBJ1-1; the D gene TCRdb calls, TRBD1, cannot be checked with no DNA. Germline CDR1 and CDR2: MNHNS and SASEGT. This CDR3 comprises 15 residues. The CDR3 here is CASSPRGDPVARAFF.

This chain uses TRBV10-3 with TRBJ2-1; without DNA, the TCRdb call of TRBD1 cannot be checked. From germline, CDR1 is ENHRY and CDR2 SYGVKD. The CDR3 has 15 amino acids. The CDR3 sequence: CAAAGQASSYNEQFF.

The V call is TRBV9, the J call TRBJ2-5; TCRdb's D gene call, TRBD2, goes unchecked for lack of DNA. Per germline, CDR1 SGDLS and CDR2 YYNGEE. This CDR3 comprises 16 residues. The CDR3 loop is CASSVGGLPLRETQYF. The complete variable domain, with remaining parts taken from reference TRBV9 and TRBJ2-5, reads DSGVTQTPKHLITATGQRVTLRCSPRSGDLSVYWYQQSLDQGLQFLIQYYNGEERAKGNILERFSAQQFPDLHSELNLSSLELGDSALYFCASSVGGLPLRETQYFGPGTRLLVL.